This T cell receptor (beta chain) comes out of a study of glioma-infiltrating T cells. Using RNA template, CDR3s of TCR alpha and beta were amplified with iRepertoire arm-PCR. Each CDR3 protein is one row after TCRdb ran MiXCR on the multiplex PCR reads. Found here are approximately 140,000 distinct CDR3 sequences, more than 20% of them singletons; the top ten hold around a quarter. A few counts support this clonotype. Trimming shortened V by 5 bases and J by 9 bases, and 17 bases separated the two germline ends. The CDR3 has 14 residues. Germline CDR1 reads SEHNR; CDR2 reads FQNEAQ (reference sequence).

The source is a human donor with low-grade glioma or glioblastoma, undergoing nonglioma brain surgery, or in good health (not recorded which). The chain uses TRBV7-9 and TRBJ2-1; D not certain. The sample comprised glioma tissue, nonneoplastic brain tissue, or PBMCs (not recorded which). The CDR3 is CASSRLDGWIEQFF. The CDR3, as DNA: TGTGCCAGCAGCCGATTAGACGGATGGATTGAGCAGTTCTTC.